A single sample gave rise to the 26 T cell receptor beta chains below, sequenced in a study of identical twins. TCRdb analysed the 5' RACE reads with MiXCR anew, one entry per CDR3 protein. The sample lists around 530,000 distinct CDR3 sequences, over 12% occurring once. These data also formed part of another study, on yellow fever vaccine responses in identical twins.

Sequenced: CD4+ T cells sorted from blood. The receptor set was obtained from a woman aged 18-29 years in good health.

This CDR3 reads CASSLPANPEQYV. The CDR3 nucleotides read TGTGCCAGCAGCCTGCCGGCGAACCCCGAGCAGTACGTC. The V gene is TRBV5-6, the J gene TRBJ2-7; D is unclear. V was clipped by 4 bases and J by 6 bases, with 14 bases between them. Germline-derived CDR1 and CDR2 are SGHDT and YYEEEE. The CDR3 totals 13 residues.

This clonotype has more than one count but fewer than ten. V and J are TRBV6-1 and TRBJ2-7; weak D call: TRBD2 (5 bases). The CDR3 is made up of 14 amino acids. The germline V and J ends were trimmed by 6 bases and 3 bases, with 15 bases remaining between them. Germline loops: CDR1 MNHNS, CDR2 SASEGT. The CDR3 DNA reads as TGTGCCAGCAGACCGGGGTACGCGGGCTACGAGCAGTACTTC. It codes for CASRPGYAGYEQYF.

This clonotype has only a few counts. The chain carries TRBV12-3 or TRBV12-4 and TRBJ1-1; 10 nucleotides agree with TRBD1. V shed 6 bases, J shed 1 base, and the junction held 5 bases outside the gene matches. This CDR3 is built from 15 residues. The CDR3 region is CASRERQGANTEAFF. DNA of the CDR3: TGTGCCAGCAGAGAACGACAGGGGGCGAACACTGAAGCTTTCTTT.

The V and J genes are TRBV29-1 and TRBJ2-4, with 9 positions matching TRBD2. J lost 8 bases, V lost 7 bases, and 9 bases had no gene match. This CDR3 comprises 13 residues. The germline V gene has CDR1 SQVTM and CDR2 ANQGSEA. The CDR3 region is CSGLSGSGHIQYF. The CDR3 nucleotides read TGCAGCGGCCTTAGCGGGAGCGGGCACATTCAGTACTTC.

The CDR3, as DNA: TGCAGTGCTAGAGGCCTAGCGGGGGCCAACAATGAGCAGTTCTTC. Its protein product is CSARGLAGANNEQFF. V usage is TRBV20-1 and J usage is TRBJ2-1; TRBD2 agrees at 10 bases. This CDR3 contains 15 residues. Trimming at V came to 1 base and at J to 5 bases, leaving 5 bases not matched to a gene. CDR1 is DFQATT, CDR2 SNEGSKA, per germline (reference sequence).

There are a few counts of this clonotype. This chain links TRBV5-1 with TRBJ2-3, with TRBD1 matching 9 bases. The CDR3 spans 15 residues. Germline V gene lookup returns CDR1 SGHRS and CDR2 YFSETQ. V shed 4 bases, J shed 2 bases, and the junction held 5 bases outside the gene matches. The DNA of the CDR3 is TGCGCCAGCAGCAAAGGGACAGGGAACACAGATACGCAGTATTTT. It is translated as CASSKGTGNTDTQYF.

The chain carries TRBV28 and TRBJ2-5; D possibly matches TRBD1 or TRBD2 (6 bases each). The CDR3 covers 14 residues. V lost 7 bases and J 7 bases, leaving 19 bases between the germline ends. In germline, CDR1 is MDHEN, CDR2 SYDVKM. CDR3 DNA sequence: TGTGCCAGCACCCAAACAGGGAAGGAGGGGACCCAGTACTTC. It translates to CASTQTGKEGTQYF.

Only a few counts were recorded for this clonotype. The chain has TRBV25-1 and TRBJ2-2; D may be TRBD1 (6 bases). Germline V lookup: CDR1 MGHDK, CDR2 SYGVNS. This CDR3 is 15 amino acids long. The V and J ends lost 1 base and 3 bases respectively, with 9 bases between them. The CDR3 is CASSEWSGDTGELFF. CDR3 DNA: TGTGCCAGCAGTGAATGGTCAGGGGACACCGGGGAGCTGTTTTTT.

The rearrangement joins TRBV20-1 to TRBJ2-4; TRBD2 is a possible D gene (5 bases). Trimming removed 7 bases at V and 7 bases at J, with 17 bases between. The CDR3 has 13 residues. Germline values: CDR1 DFQATT, CDR2 SNEGSKA (reference sequence). The CDR3 DNA is TGCAGTGTCTGGAGGTCCCCCGGGAACATTCAGTACTTC. Residues: CSVWRSPGNIQYF.

This clonotype came up once. The junction differs from germline at one of its ends, possibly a read error. The genes are TRBV20-1 and TRBJ1-1; D may be TRBD1 (5 bases). Germline V gives CDR1 DFQATT, CDR2 SNEGSKA (reference sequence). CDR3 length: 16 amino acids. The CDR3 spells CCARKGPSGGGTEAFF. The CDR3 DNA reads as TGCTGTGCTAGAAAAGGGCCGTCCGGGGGGGGCACTGAAGCTTTCTTT.

This clonotype was observed a few times. The genes are TRBV7-2 and TRBJ2-1; the match to TRBD2 covers 13 bases. V lost 5 bases and J lost 7; bases outside the gene matches: 8. Germline-derived CDR1 and CDR2 are SGHTA and FQGNSA. The CDR3 totals 16 residues. CDR3 protein: CASSPGLAGAGNEQFF. DNA of the CDR3: TGTGCCAGCAGCCCAGGACTAGCGGGAGCGGGGAATGAGCAGTTCTTC.

The chain uses TRBV11-1 and TRBJ2-3; D not resolved. Looked up from germline, CDR1 is SGHAT and CDR2 is FQDESV (reference sequence). The CDR3 length is 13 residues. V dropped 7 bases and J dropped 2 bases, with 10 bases sitting between them. DNA of the CDR3: TGTGCCAGCACCTCAGGACCCACAGATACGCAGTATTTT. Its protein is CASTSGPTDTQYF.

J is TRBJ2-7 and V is TRBV4-1; the D gene is possibly TRBD2 (6 bases). V gave up 5 bases and J gave up 5 bases, with 16 bases separating them. The CDR3 contains 14 residues. CDR1 MGHRA and CDR2 YSYEKL come from the germline V gene. The CDR3 spells CASSSHLREHEQYF. CDR3 DNA: TGCGCCAGCAGCTCACACCTGCGGGAACACGAGCAGTACTTC.

This clonotype has only a few counts. V usage is TRBV4-1 and J usage is TRBJ2-1; 10 nucleotides line up with TRBD1. J was trimmed by 11 bases and V by 1 base; bases with no gene match: 11. The CDR3 totals 16 residues. The V gene's germline CDR1 is MGHRA and CDR2 YSYEKL. The CDR3 DNA follows: TGCGCCAGCAGCCAAGGACAGGGGGCCATCATACAAAAGCAGTTCTTC. Translated: CASSQGQGAIIQKQFF.

The chain employs TRBV20-1 and TRBJ1-5; weak D call: TRBD1 (6 bases). Germline V gene sequence: CDR1 DFQATT, CDR2 SNEGSKA (reference sequence). This CDR3 is 12 amino acids long. The ends were cut back, 3 bases at V and 6 bases at J, with 9 bases in the middle. The CDR3 DNA follows: TGCAGTGCTAGCAGGGGCGGTCAGCCCCAGCATTTT. Translating it yields CSASRGGQPQHF.

This clonotype was recorded a few times. The V gene is TRBV7-9, the J gene TRBJ1-1; D gene uncertain. Trimming shortened V by 3 bases and J by 6 bases, and 8 bases separated the two germline ends. The CDR3 is 12 residues long. Germline-derived CDR1 and CDR2 are SEHNR and FQNEAQ (reference sequence). The CDR3 loop is CASSFVTAEAFF. CDR3 coding DNA: TGTGCCAGCAGCTTTGTAACAGCTGAAGCTTTCTTT. The complete variable domain, with remaining parts taken from reference TRBV7-9 and TRBJ1-1, reads DTGVSQNPRHKITKRGQNVTFRCDPISEHNRLYWYRQTLGQGPEFLTYFQNEAQLEKSRLLSDRFSAERPKGSFSTLEIQRTEQGDSAMYLCASSFVTAEAFFGQGTRLTVV.

In this sample, this clonotype turned up a few times. The chain couples TRBV28 to TRBJ2-7, with D unresolved. Germline CDR1 is MDHEN and CDR2 is SYDVKM. Trimming took 3 bases from V and 5 from J, leaving 14 bases between them. CDR3 length: 14 amino acids. The CDR3: CASSLGRNIDEQYV. DNA of the CDR3: TGTGCCAGCAGTTTGGGAAGGAATATCGACGAGCAGTACGTC.

The gene calls are TRBV12-3 or TRBV12-4 and TRBJ2-1; 9 bases fit TRBD1. This CDR3 comprises 15 residues. The junction had 8 bases not matched to a gene; V was cut back by 8 bases and J by 3 bases. The CDR3 DNA reads TGTGCCAGCCGCACACGGGGACAGGGCTACAATGAGCAGTTCTTC. Its protein is CASRTRGQGYNEQFF.

In this sample, this clonotype turned up a few times. The gene calls are TRBV5-6 and TRBJ2-2; either TRBD1 or TRBD2 may fit D (6 bases each). The CDR3 sequence is 17 residues long. Germline V gene sequence: CDR1 SGHDT, CDR2 YYEEEE. V was cut by 2 bases and J by 4 bases, with 18 bases left in between. The CDR3 is CASSFRGSGASTGELFF. The CDR3 coding sequence is TGTGCCAGCAGCTTTCGTGGATCGGGGGCGAGCACCGGGGAGCTGTTTTTT.

The chain couples TRBV28 to TRBJ2-5; perhaps TRBD2 as D (6 bases). V was trimmed by 5 bases and J by 1 base, leaving 17 bases between them. CDR1 is MDHEN and CDR2 is SYDVKM in the germline V gene. This CDR3 has 16 residues. CDR3 sequence (DNA): TGTGCCAGCAGTACACAGGCGGCCGGGGGCCAAGAGACCCAGTACTTC. Protein product: CASSTQAAGGQETQYF.

This clonotype was counted only a few times. CDR3 in DNA: TGCGCCAGCAGCTTTCAGGGTCCCTCTGGGGCCAACGTCCTGACTTTC. Amino acids: CASSFQGPSGANVLTF. This rearrangement joins TRBV5-1 to TRBJ2-6; D is possibly TRBD1 (5 bases). The CDR3 loop spans 16 amino acids. Germline-derived CDR1 and CDR2 are SGHRS and YFSETQ. V dropped 2 bases and J dropped 0 bases, with 9 bases sitting between them.

This clonotype has at least ten counts. The CDR3 loop reads CASSSKRDRSLKLFF. Written as DNA, the CDR3 is TGTGCCAGCAGTTCCAAACGGGACAGGTCCCTAAAACTGTTTTTT. The V and J genes are TRBV12-3 or TRBV12-4 and TRBJ1-4; the match to TRBD1 covers 8 bases. The length of the CDR3 is 15 residues. Trimming took 4 bases from V and 10 from J; bases not matched to a gene: 11.

The chain employs TRBV5-1 and TRBJ2-2; TRBD2 aligns across 7 bases. The germline CDR1 and CDR2 sequences are SGHRS and YFSETQ. After removal of 3 bases from V and 8 bases from J, the junction contained 10 bases not matched to a gene. CDR3 length equals 15 residues. The CDR3, as DNA: TGCGCCAGCAGCTCGGGACTAAAGGAGATTGGGGAGCTGTTTTTT. Its translation is CASSSGLKEIGELFF.

V usage is TRBV12-3 or TRBV12-4 and J usage is TRBJ2-7; TRBD1 or TRBD2 may be the D gene (5 bases each). V was trimmed by 4 bases and J by 4 bases, leaving 14 bases between them. The CDR3 covers 14 residues. Here the CDR3 DNA reads TGTGCCAGCAGTTCTGGGGGACCAACGTACGAGCAGTACGTC. Encoded protein: CASSSGGPTYEQYV.

This clonotype was seen at least ten times. The gene calls are TRBV5-6 and TRBJ2-2, with unresolved D. The germline CDR1 and CDR2 sequences are SGHDT and YYEEEE. This CDR3 is built from 16 residues. The germline V and J ends were trimmed by 2 bases and 5 bases, with 16 bases remaining between them. CDR3 residues: CASSFNPTELTGELFF. The DNA of the CDR3 is TGTGCCAGCAGCTTTAACCCGACGGAACTGACCGGGGAGCTGTTTTTT. Full variable domain (rest looked up from reference TRBV5-6 and TRBJ2-2): DAGVTQSPTHLIKTRGQQVTLRCSPKSGHDTVSWYQQALGQGPQFIFQYYEEEERQRGNFPDRFSGHQFPNYSSELNVNALLLGDSALYLCASSFNPTELTGELFFGEGSRLTVL.

In this sample, this clonotype turned up a few times. The chain links TRBV28 to TRBJ2-2, with a possible D match to TRBD2 (6 bases). The germline V and J ends were trimmed by 7 bases and 3 bases, with 15 bases remaining between them. The CDR3 has 15 amino acids. Per germline, CDR1 MDHEN and CDR2 SYDVKM. The DNA for the CDR3 is TGTGCCAGCACCTTTGGAGGGAGTTACACCGGGGAGCTGTTTTTT. This codes for CASTFGGSYTGELFF.